This passage covers 20 T cell receptor beta chains from one sample sequenced in a study of control samples from healthy donors and cancer patients. Data came from immunoSEQ multiplex PCR; TCRdb stores just in-frame clones and leaves some out. Of approximately 94,000 clones in the sample, 86% are singletons; the top ten hold around 1.3%. The sequencing sample was made of blood. All receptors come from a woman in her forties or fifties in good health.

CDR3 sequence reads: CASSTGGGYEQYF. DNA of the CDR3: TGTGCCAGCTCCACAGGGGGCGGCTACGAGCAGTACTTC. The chain joins TRBV19 to TRBJ2-7; TRBD1 aligns across 9 bases. Looked up from germline, CDR1 is LNHDA and CDR2 is SQIVND (reference sequence). This CDR3 is built from 13 residues. V was pared by 9 bases and J by 3 bases, with 6 bases of the junction left unmatched.

J is TRBJ2-4 and V is TRBV5-1, with a tentative D call TRBD2 (5 bases). The V and J ends lost 8 bases and 0 bases respectively, with 21 bases between them. Germline CDR1 SGHRS, CDR2 YFSETQ. The CDR3 runs 17 residues. The CDR3 is CARAEDPTVLAKNIQYF. CDR3 coding DNA: TGCGCCAGGGCGGAGGATCCGACTGTCCTAGCCAAAAACATTCAGTACTTC.

The V and J genes are TRBV27 and TRBJ2-7; D remains ambiguous. V was shortened by 9 bases and J by 3 bases, with 15 bases between the two germline ends. CDR3 length: 13 residues. The germline V gene encodes CDR1 MNHEY and CDR2 SMNVEV (reference sequence). The CDR3 DNA is TGTGCCAGTGCCCCCACAATCCACTACGAGCAGTACTTC. The encoded protein is CASAPTIHYEQYF.

The J gene is TRBJ2-3, the V gene TRBV4-2, with TRBD2 matching over 11 bases. The germline CDR1 and CDR2 sequences are LGHNA and YNFKEQ. The V gene end was trimmed by 0 bases and the J gene end by 7 bases; junction bases not matched to a gene: 12. The CDR3 is 18 residues long. The CDR3: CASSQDLQTSGKVYTQYF. DNA of the CDR3: TGTGCCAGCAGCCAAGATCTCCAGACTAGCGGGAAGGTATATACGCAGTATTTT.

In this sample, this clone turned up once. The V call is TRBV12-3 or TRBV12-4, the J call TRBJ1-2; D is unclear. The ends were cut back, 6 bases at V and 4 bases at J, with 9 bases in the middle. The CDR3 covers 12 residues. CDR3 protein: CASRAEAYGYTF. The CDR3 DNA follows: TGTGCCAGCAGGGCAGAGGCCTATGGCTACACCTTC.

This chain connects TRBV15 to TRBJ2-7; a possible D gene is TRBD2 (5 bases). The V gene's germline CDR1 is LNHNV and CDR2 YYDKDF (reference sequence). Trimming pared 0 bases from V and 0 bases from J, leaving 6 bases between. This CDR3 spans 14 amino acids. CDR3 in DNA: TGTGCCACCAGCAGAGAAGGAGGCTCCTACGAGCAGTACTTC. Its translation is CATSREGGSYEQYF.

The chain has TRBV9 and TRBJ2-7, with no clear D. V lost 8 bases, J lost 4 bases, and 22 bases lay in between. Germline CDR1 SGDLS, CDR2 YYNGEE. The CDR3 runs to 15 residues. CDR3 bases: TGTGCCAGTAACGAAGGAGTAAACTCAGGATACGAGCAGTACTTC. It specifies CASNEGVNSGYEQYF.

This sequence joins TRBV6-6 and TRBJ1-2; the match to TRBD1 covers 7 bases. After removal of 0 bases from V and 0 bases from J, the junction contained 4 bases not matched to a gene. Germline V gives CDR1 MNHNY, CDR2 SVGAGI (reference sequence). The CDR3 totals 16 residues. The CDR3 nucleotides are TGTGCCAGCAGTTACTCGAGACAGGGCGCTAACTATGGCTACACCTTC. Its translation: CASSYSRQGANYGYTF.

V gene TRBV7-2 combines with J gene TRBJ2-1; 9 positions agree with TRBD2. Germline lookup yields CDR1 SGHTA and CDR2 FQGNSA. The CDR3 covers 16 residues. The trim removed 8 bases at V and 10 bases at J, leaving 18 bases unmatched. CDR3 region: CASFQGAGGPSEEQFF. DNA of the CDR3: TGTGCCAGCTTCCAAGGAGCGGGAGGCCCCTCTGAGGAGCAGTTCTTC.

A single count supports this clone. This chain uses TRBV28 with TRBJ1-5, with a weak D call TRBD1 (5 bases). The V gene's germline CDR1 is MDHEN and CDR2 SYDVKM. V shed 3 bases and J shed 3 bases, with 12 bases lying between them. The CDR3 sequence is 15 residues long. DNA of the CDR3: TGTGCCAGCAGTTTGGCAGGGTCTTACAATCAGCCCCAGCATTTT. Residues: CASSLAGSYNQPQHF.

This chain uses TRBV28 with TRBJ2-2; possible D gene TRBD1, 6 bases. From germline, CDR1 is MDHEN and CDR2 SYDVKM. This CDR3 contains 14 residues. With 5 bases removed from V and 4 bases from J, the gap between germline ends came to 11 bases. The CDR3 spells CASSPTGPTGELFF. Written as DNA, the CDR3 is TGTGCCAGCAGTCCTACAGGGCCCACCGGGGAGCTGTTTTTT.

Here the CDR3 DNA reads TGTGCCAGCAGTGCGGAGCGGGGCCAAGAGACCCAGTACTTC. This sequence encodes CASSAERGQETQYF. The chain combines TRBV2 with TRBJ2-5; 7 bases fit TRBD2. Germline CDR1 reads SNHLY; CDR2 reads FYNNEI. V shed 4 bases and J 1 base; nucleotides not matched to a gene: 3. The CDR3 has 14 amino acids. The full variable domain, rest sourced from reference TRBV2 and TRBJ2-5, is EPEVTQTPSHQVTQMGQEVILRCVPISNHLYFYWYRQILGQKVEFLVSFYNNEISEKSEIFDDQFSVERPDGSNFTLKIRSTKLEDSAMYFCASSAERGQETQYFGPGTRLLVL.

This clone has just a few counts. The chain combines TRBV5-1 with TRBJ2-5; 12 bases match TRBD2. Trimming at V came to 0 bases and at J to 5 bases, leaving 5 bases not matched to a gene. The CDR3 runs to 16 residues. Germline loops: CDR1 SGHRS, CDR2 YFSETQ. In DNA, the CDR3 is TGCGCCAGCAGCTTGGATAGCCTAGCGGGAGGGGAGACCCAGTACTTC. It codes for CASSLDSLAGGETQYF.

The genes are TRBV7-9 and TRBJ2-7; TRBD1 matches at 7 bases. The length of the CDR3 is 16 residues. Unmatched junction bases numbered 6, after V lost 1 base and J lost 0 bases. Germline V gene lookup returns CDR1 SEHNR and CDR2 FQNEAQ (reference sequence). The CDR3 DNA follows: TGTGCCAGCAGCTTAGTGTTACAGGGGCTCTCCTACGAGCAGTACTTC. Translation gives CASSLVLQGLSYEQYF.

There are a few counts of this clone. V and J are TRBV14 and TRBJ1-2; a weak D match, TRBD1 (6 bases). The CDR3 length is 14 residues. The ends were cut back, 4 bases at V and 2 bases at J, with 11 bases in the middle. Germline V lookup: CDR1 SGHDN, CDR2 FVKESK. CDR3 nucleotides: TGTGCCAGCAGCCCGCGCCAGGGGAACTATGGCTACACCTTC. This codes for CASSPRQGNYGYTF.

The genes are TRBV5-1 and TRBJ1-1, with D hard to call. The V gene's germline CDR1 is SGHRS and CDR2 YFSETQ. The length of the CDR3 is 15 residues. V lost 0 bases and J lost 0, with 9 bases in between. CDR3 bases: TGCGCCAGCAGCTTGGTCCCAGACTTGAACACTGAAGCTTTCTTT. Amino acid sequence: CASSLVPDLNTEAFF.

The V call is TRBV14, the J call TRBJ2-7; D gene ambiguous. The ends were cut back, 2 bases at V and 2 bases at J, with 4 bases in the middle. Germline V gene lookup returns CDR1 SGHDN and CDR2 FVKESK. This CDR3 contains 12 residues. In DNA, the CDR3 is TGTGCCAGCAGCCAACAGGCCTACGAGCAGTACTTC. It encodes CASSQQAYEQYF.

This sequence joins TRBV21-1 and TRBJ2-1; the DNA was not used to check the table's D call, TRBD1. TRBV21-1 is marked as a pseudogene. The CDR3 sequence is 12 residues long. CDR3 in DNA: TGTGCCAGCACCCCAGGGGGCAATGAGCAGTTCTTC. Translation: CASTPGGNEQFF.

The chain employs TRBV10-2 and TRBJ1-1; D gene ambiguous. Germline assignment: CDR1 WSHSY and CDR2 SAAADI. The V and J ends lost 0 bases and 4 bases respectively, with 9 bases between them. CDR3 length: 14 residues. The CDR3 sequence: CASSESGRLTEAFF. CDR3 DNA: TGCGCCAGCAGTGAGTCGGGCAGACTCACTGAAGCTTTCTTT.

The rearrangement links TRBV29-1 to TRBJ2-2; 11 bases map to TRBD1. Looked up from germline, CDR1 is SQVTM and CDR2 is ANQGSEA. There are 14 residues in the CDR3. The V gene end was trimmed by 7 bases and the J gene end by 6 bases; junction bases not matched to a gene: 7. CDR3 coding DNA: TGCAGCGGACGGACAGGGGGCAGGGCCGGGGAGCTGTTTTTT. Translating gives CSGRTGGRAGELFF.